The clone carrying this TCR beta chain was observed a handful of times. Its antigen remains unidentified. The germline V and J ends were trimmed by 11 bases and 2 bases, with 8 bases remaining between them. Looked up from germline, CDR1 is MNHNY and CDR2 is SVGAGI (reference sequence). The CDR3 is 11 residues long. This sample is part of a study of T cell repertoires in cytomegalovirus infection. Study at large: Recently identified HLA-C-restricted and well-studied HLA-B-restricted CMV epitopes were used. In public TCR beta signatures, there were indications of both CMV infection and matching HLA type.

TCRdb re-called the reads through MiXCR, storing one row per CDR3 protein. The top ten hold roughly half of the sample, which has 110,000 to 150,000 distinct CDR3 sequences, over 30% seen once. Study findings and constraints: The ex vivo response was dominated by HLA-C-restricted CMV-specific TCR beta clonotypes. Of the TCR beta families, the public ones yielded a cumulative frequency that identified carriers of CMV plus the relevant HLA.

The sequence came from a human donor in good health (CMV status not recorded). Some clones in this sample may be carry-over from other donors' samples. This chain uses TRBV6-6 with TRBJ2-3; D unresolved. Here the sequenced sample was CD8+ T cells from cultured PBMCs, taken from culture after CMV antigen stimulation. The CDR3 loop is CAAALTDTQYF. In nucleotides, the CDR3 is TGTGCCGCCGCCCTCACAGATACGCAGTATTTT.